This T cell receptor (beta chain) was recorded in a study of identical twins. Regarding the study as a whole: Models underestimated TCR alpha sharing (out-of-frame) in monozygotic twins.

This clonotype was observed a handful of times. Its antigen is as yet unknown. A universal primer site was created by template switching, with the cDNA bearing unique molecular identifiers. TCRdb fed the 5' RACE reads into MiXCR, producing one record per CDR3 protein. The sample records about 890,000 distinct CDR3 sequences, more than 9% being singletons. V lost 0 bases and J lost 4; bases outside the gene matches: 1. The CDR3 contains 15 residues. In germline, CDR1 is MNHNS, CDR2 SASEGT. These data also featured in a second study, about yellow fever vaccine responses in identical twins.

The receptor comes from a woman between 18 and 30 years old in good health. The V call is TRBV6-1, the J call TRBJ2-7; 12 bases line up with TRBD2. Sequencing was carried out using PBMCs. The CDR3 DNA reads as TGTGCCAGCAGTGAAGCAGGGACTAGCGGGTACGAGCAGTACTTC. Translated: CASSEAGTSGYEQYF.